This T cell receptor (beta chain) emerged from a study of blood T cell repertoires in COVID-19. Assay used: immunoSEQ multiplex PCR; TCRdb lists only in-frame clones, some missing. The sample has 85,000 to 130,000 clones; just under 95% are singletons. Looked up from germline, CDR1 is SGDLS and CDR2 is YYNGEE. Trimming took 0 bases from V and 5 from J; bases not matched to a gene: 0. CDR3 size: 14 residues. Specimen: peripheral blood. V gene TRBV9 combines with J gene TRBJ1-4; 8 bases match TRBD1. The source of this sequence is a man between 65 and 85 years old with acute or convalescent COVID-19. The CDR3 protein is CASSVAGGNEKLFF. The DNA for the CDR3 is TGTGCCAGCAGCGTAGCAGGGGGCAATGAAAAACTGTTTTTT.